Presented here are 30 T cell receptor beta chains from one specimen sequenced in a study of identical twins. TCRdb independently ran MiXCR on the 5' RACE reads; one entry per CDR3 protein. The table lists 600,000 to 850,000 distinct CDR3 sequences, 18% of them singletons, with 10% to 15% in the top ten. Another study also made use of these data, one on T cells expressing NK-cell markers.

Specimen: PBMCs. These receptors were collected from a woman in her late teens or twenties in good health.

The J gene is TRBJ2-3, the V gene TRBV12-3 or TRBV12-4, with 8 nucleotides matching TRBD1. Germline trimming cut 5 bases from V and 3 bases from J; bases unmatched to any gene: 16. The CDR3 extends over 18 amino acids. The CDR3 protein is CASSLRTSSDRATDTQYF. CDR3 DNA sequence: TGTGCCAGCAGTCTAAGGACTTCCTCGGACAGGGCAACAGATACGCAGTATTTT.

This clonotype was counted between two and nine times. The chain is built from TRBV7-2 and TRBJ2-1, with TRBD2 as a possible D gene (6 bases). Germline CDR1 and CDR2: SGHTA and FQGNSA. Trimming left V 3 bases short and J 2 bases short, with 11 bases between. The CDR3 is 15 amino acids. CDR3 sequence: CASSFGGRAYNEQFF. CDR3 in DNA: TGTGCCAGCAGCTTCGGGGGACGGGCCTACAATGAGCAGTTCTTC.

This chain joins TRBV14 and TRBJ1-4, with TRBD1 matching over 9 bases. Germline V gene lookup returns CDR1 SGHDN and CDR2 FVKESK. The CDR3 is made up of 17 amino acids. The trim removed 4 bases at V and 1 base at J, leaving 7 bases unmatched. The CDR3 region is CASSPSYRGRTNEKLFF. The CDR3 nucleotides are TGTGCCAGCAGCCCTTCGTACAGGGGGCGAACTAATGAAAAACTGTTTTTT.

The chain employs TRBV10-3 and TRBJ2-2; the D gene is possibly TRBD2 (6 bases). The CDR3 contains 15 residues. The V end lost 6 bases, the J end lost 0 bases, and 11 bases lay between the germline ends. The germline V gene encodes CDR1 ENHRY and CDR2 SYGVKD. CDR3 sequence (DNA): TGTGCCATCAGCGGGCGGGGTCCGAACACCGGGGAGCTGTTTTTT. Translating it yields CAISGRGPNTGELFF.

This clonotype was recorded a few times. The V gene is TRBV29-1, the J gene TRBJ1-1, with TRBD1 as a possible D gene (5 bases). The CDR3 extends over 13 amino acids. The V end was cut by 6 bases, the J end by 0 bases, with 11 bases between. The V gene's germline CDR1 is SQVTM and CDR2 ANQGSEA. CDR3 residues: CSVATAMNTEAFF. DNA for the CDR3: TGCAGCGTGGCGACAGCCATGAACACTGAAGCTTTCTTT.

CDR3 nucleotide sequence: TGCAGTGCTACCTCAGGGAACACTGAAGCTTTCTTT. It translates to CSATSGNTEAFF. The chain links TRBV20-1 to TRBJ1-1; no firm D call. There are 12 residues in the CDR3. Germline V gene lookup returns CDR1 DFQATT and CDR2 SNEGSKA (reference sequence). The V end was cut by 4 bases, the J end by 1 base, with 7 bases between.

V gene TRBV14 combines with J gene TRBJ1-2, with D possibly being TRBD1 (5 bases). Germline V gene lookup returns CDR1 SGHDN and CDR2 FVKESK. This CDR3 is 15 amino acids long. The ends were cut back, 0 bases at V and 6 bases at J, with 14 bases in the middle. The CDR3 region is CASSQDLLGGDGYTF. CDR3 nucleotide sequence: TGTGCCAGCAGCCAAGATCTTTTGGGGGGAGATGGCTACACCTTC.

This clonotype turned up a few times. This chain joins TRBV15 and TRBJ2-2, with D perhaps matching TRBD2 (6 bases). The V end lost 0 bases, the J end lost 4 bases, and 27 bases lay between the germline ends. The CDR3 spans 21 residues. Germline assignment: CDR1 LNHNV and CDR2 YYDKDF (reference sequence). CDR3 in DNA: TGTGCCACCAGCAGAGATATCCGTACCAGCACAAGGGGAGGCGGCACCGGGGAGCTGTTTTTT. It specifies CATSRDIRTSTRGGGTGELFF.

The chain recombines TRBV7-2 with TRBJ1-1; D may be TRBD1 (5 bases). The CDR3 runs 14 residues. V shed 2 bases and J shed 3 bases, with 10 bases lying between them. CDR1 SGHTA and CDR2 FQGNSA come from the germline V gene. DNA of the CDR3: TGTGCCAGCAGCTTACAGGGTCCTTACACTGAAGCTTTCTTT. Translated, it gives CASSLQGPYTEAFF. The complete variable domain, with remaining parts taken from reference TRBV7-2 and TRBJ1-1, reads GAGVSQSPSNKVTEKGKDVELRCDPISGHTALYWYRQSLGQGLEFLIYFQGNSAPDKSGLPSDRFSAERTGGSVSTLTIQRTQQEDSAVYLCASSLQGPYTEAFFGQGTRLTVV.

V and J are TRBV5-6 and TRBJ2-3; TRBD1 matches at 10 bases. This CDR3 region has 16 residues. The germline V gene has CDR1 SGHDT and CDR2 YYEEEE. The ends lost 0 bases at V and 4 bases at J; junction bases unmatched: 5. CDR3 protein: CASSLATGGWSDTQYF. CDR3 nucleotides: TGTGCCAGCAGCTTGGCGACAGGGGGCTGGTCAGATACGCAGTATTTT.

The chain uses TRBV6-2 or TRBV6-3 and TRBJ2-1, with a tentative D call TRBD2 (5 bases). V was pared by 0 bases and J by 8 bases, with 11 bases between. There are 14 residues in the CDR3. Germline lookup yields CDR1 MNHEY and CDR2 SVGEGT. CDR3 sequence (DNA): TGTGCCAGCAGTTACTCCCCAGCGAGGGATGAGCAGTTCTTC. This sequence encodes CASSYSPARDEQFF.

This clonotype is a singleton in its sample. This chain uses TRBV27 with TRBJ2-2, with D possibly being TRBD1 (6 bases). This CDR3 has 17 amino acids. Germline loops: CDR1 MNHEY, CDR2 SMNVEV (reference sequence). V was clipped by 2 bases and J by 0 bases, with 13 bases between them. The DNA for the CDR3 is TGTGCCAGCAGTTTACTCCCGGGACACCCGAACACCGGGGAGCTGTTTTTT. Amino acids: CASSLLPGHPNTGELFF.

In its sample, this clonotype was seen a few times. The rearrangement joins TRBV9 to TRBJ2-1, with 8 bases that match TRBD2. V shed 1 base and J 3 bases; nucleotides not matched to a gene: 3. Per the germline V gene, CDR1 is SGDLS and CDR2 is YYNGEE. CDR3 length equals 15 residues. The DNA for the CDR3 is TGTGCCAGCAGCGTATTTAGCGGGGACTACAATGAGCAGTTCTTC. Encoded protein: CASSVFSGDYNEQFF.

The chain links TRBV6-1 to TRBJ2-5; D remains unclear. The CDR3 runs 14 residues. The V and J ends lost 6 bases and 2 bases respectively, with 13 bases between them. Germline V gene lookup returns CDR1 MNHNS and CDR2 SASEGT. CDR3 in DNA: TGTGCCAGCAGAAAATTGGACCGTCAAGAGACCCAGTACTTC. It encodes CASRKLDRQETQYF.

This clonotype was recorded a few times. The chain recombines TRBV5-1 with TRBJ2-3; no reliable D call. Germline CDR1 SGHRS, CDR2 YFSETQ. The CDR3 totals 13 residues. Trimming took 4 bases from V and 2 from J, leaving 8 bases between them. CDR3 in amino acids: CASSAGDTDTQYF. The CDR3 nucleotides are TGCGCCAGCAGCGCTGGGGACACAGATACGCAGTATTTT.

The CDR3 protein is CASSFSGDSNQPQHF. The CDR3 DNA is TGTGCCAGCTCTTTCTCGGGGGATTCCAATCAGCCCCAGCATTTT. J is TRBJ1-5 and V is TRBV18; D perhaps matches TRBD1 (5 bases). The CDR3 runs 15 residues. With 6 bases removed from V and 3 bases from J, the gap between germline ends came to 15 bases. Per germline, CDR1 KGHSH and CDR2 LQKENI.

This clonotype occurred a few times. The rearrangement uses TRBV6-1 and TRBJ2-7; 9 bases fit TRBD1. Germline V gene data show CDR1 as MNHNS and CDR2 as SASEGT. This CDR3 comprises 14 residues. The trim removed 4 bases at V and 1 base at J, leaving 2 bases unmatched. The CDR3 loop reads CASSGQGVSYEQYF. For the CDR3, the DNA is TGTGCCAGCAGTGGACAGGGGGTATCCTACGAGCAGTACTTC.

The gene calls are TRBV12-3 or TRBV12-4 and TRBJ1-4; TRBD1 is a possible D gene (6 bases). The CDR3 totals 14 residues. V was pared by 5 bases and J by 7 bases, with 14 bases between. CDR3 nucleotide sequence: TGTGCCAGCAGTGCCGACAGGTGGGGTGAAAAACTGTTTTTT. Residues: CASSADRWGEKLFF.

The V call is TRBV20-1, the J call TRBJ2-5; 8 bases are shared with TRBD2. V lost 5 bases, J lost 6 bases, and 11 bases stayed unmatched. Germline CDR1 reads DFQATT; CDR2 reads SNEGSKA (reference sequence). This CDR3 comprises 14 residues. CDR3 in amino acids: CSALAGAGDKTQYF. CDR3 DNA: TGCAGTGCTCTTGCCGGAGCGGGGGACAAGACCCAGTACTTC.

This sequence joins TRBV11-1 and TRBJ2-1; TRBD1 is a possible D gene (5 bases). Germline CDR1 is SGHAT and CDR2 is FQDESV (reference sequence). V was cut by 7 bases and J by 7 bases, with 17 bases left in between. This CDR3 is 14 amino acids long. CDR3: CASTARRADNEQFF. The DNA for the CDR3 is TGTGCCAGCACCGCGCGCAGGGCGGATAATGAGCAGTTCTTC.

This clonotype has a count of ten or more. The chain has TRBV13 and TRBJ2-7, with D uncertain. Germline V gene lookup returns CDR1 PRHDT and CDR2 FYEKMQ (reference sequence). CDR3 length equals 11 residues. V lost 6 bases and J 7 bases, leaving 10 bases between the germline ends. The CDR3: CASSRNGEQYF. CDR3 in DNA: TGTGCCAGCAGTCGCAACGGGGAGCAGTACTTC.

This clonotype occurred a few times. The CDR3 region has the DNA TGTGCCAGCAGTTTTGGGCGAGGGAGCCACGAGCAGTACTTC. It codes for CASSFGRGSHEQYF. The gene calls are TRBV27 and TRBJ2-7; the D gene is possibly TRBD2 (5 bases). Germline CDR1 and CDR2: MNHEY and SMNVEV (reference sequence). V was pared by 3 bases and J by 5 bases, with 14 bases between. CDR3 length: 14 amino acids.

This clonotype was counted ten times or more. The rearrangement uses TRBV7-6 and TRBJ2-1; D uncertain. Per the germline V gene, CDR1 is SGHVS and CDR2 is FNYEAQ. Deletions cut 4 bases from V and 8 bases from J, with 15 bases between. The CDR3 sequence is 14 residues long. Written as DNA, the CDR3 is TGTGCCAGCAGCTCGCCCGTGGGTAACGATGAGCAGTTCTTC. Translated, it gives CASSSPVGNDEQFF.

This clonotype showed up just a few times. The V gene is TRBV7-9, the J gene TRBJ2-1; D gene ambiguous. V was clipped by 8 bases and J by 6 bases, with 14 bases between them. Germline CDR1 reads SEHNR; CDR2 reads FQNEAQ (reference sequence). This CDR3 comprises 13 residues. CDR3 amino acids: CASLYSSGNEQFF. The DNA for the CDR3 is TGTGCCAGCTTATATAGTTCAGGCAATGAGCAGTTCTTC. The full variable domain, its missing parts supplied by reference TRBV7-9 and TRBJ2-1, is DTGVSQNPRHKITKRGQNVTFRCDPISEHNRLYWYRQTLGQGPEFLTYFQNEAQLEKSRLLSDRFSAERPKGSFSTLEIQRTEQGDSAMYLCASLYSSGNEQFFGPGTRLTVL.

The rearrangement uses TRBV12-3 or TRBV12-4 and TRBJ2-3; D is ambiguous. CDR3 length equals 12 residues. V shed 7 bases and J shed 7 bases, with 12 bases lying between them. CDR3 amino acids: CASTATPNTQYF. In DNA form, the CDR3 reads TGTGCCAGCACCGCGACCCCCAATACGCAGTATTTT.

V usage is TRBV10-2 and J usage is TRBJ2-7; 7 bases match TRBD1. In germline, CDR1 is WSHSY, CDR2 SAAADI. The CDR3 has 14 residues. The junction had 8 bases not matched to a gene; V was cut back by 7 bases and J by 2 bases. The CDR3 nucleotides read TGCGCCAGCAAACGCCAGGGGGTAACCTACGAGCAGTACTTC. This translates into CASKRQGVTYEQYF.

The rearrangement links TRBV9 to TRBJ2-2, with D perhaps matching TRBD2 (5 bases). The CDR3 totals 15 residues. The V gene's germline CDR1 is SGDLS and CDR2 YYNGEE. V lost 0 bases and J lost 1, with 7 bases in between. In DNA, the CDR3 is TGTGCCAGCAGCGTAGGGGGAGTGAACACCGGGGAGCTGTTTTTT. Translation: CASSVGGVNTGELFF.

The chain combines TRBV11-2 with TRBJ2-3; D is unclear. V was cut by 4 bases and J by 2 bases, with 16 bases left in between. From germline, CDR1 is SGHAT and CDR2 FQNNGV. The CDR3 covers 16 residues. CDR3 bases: TGTGCCAGCAGCTCTTATCTCCTTACTCTCACAGATACGCAGTATTTT. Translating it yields CASSSYLLTLTDTQYF.

The CDR3 sequence is CSARPTGRETQPQHF. CDR3 DNA sequence: TGCAGTGCTAGGCCGACAGGGAGGGAGACTCAGCCCCAGCATTTT. The chain employs TRBV20-1 and TRBJ1-5; 7 bases are shared with TRBD1. Germline V gives CDR1 DFQATT, CDR2 SNEGSKA (reference sequence). The CDR3 consists of 15 residues. V was pared by 3 bases and J by 6 bases, with 11 bases of the junction left unmatched.

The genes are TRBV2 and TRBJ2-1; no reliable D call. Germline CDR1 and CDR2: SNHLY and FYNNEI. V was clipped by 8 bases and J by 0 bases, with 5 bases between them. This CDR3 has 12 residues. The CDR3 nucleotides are TGTGCCAGCGGTATCTCCTACAATGAGCAGTTCTTC. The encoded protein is CASGISYNEQFF.